This is a list of T cell receptor beta chains from one sample in a study of cytomegalovirus exposure and HLA in healthy donors. Produced via immunoSEQ multiplex PCR; TCRdb's table is partial and in-frame only. The repertoire holds approximately 160,000 clones, with about four fifths as singletons. Specimen: PBMCs. The receptor source for this set is a young man in good health and CMV-seropositive. CDR3s include the opening cysteine and the closing phenylalanine or tryptophan. Where a row states a size, it is once, few, many or the class of an expanded clone; other rows omit it.

>.|TRBV7-6
CASSLGLTSGVGSYNEQFF
>.|TRBV7-8
CASSLWGGGDTEAFF
>.|TRBV10-3
CAIRDGTGRRDTEAFF
>.|TRBV5-4
CASSFLWGGTDTQYF
>.|TRBV6-5
CASSYGAGGADTQYF
>.|TRBV7-2
CASSERSQAGNTIYF
>few|TRBV6-5
CASSSGDLNYGYTF
>.|TRBV5-1
CASSPGTSGSGTDTQYF
>.|TRBV5-1
CASSTGQGAGGYTF
>.|TRBV4-3
CASSPTGQRGEKLFF
>many|TRBV28
CASSQQDPVTGNTIYF
>.|TRBV7-6
CASSFRQTDTQYF
>.|TRBV11-1
CASSLQEANEQFF
>.|TRBV7-2
CASSLGSVGGYGYTF
>.|TRBV9
CASTLGTGSTDTQYF
>.|TRBV30
CAWSAGGETQYF
>once|TRBV7-8
CASSSTTGPGNTIYF
>.|TRBV5-4
CASSLAPGQAREQYF
>.|TRBV29-1
CSARAGGEGEQYF
>.|TRBV28
CASSFQQGVDGYTF
>.|TRBV28
CASSSHQNYGYTF
>.|TRBV28
CASSVYRNTGELFF
>few|TRBV2
CASSFRDRLRYTF
>once|TRBV6-5
CASSYSPQADSYEQYF
>.|TRBV2
CASRVRDSGTDTQYF
>.|TRBV15
CATSRDMRGDTQYF
>.|TRBV28
CASQEEEGGYTF
>once|TRBV6-5
CASSRLGKSGTTAFF
>.|TRBV23-1
CASSQPHQTSGYSYEQYF